A single sample gave rise to the 27 T cell receptor beta chains below, sequenced in a study of blood T cell repertoires in COVID-19. The assay was immunoSEQ multiplex PCR, and TCRdb's table has in-frame clones only and misses some. The profile covers around 170,000 clones, with about 90% appearing a single time and approximately 6.5% taken by the ten largest. Sequenced: PBMCs or T cells enriched from blood (not recorded which). These receptors were collected from a woman aged 50 to 60 who had recovered from COVID-19.

This clone was seen a handful of times. The chain carries TRBV3-1 (or the pseudogene TRBV3-2) and TRBJ1-1, with 12 bases aligning to TRBD1. CDR3 size: 16 residues. Trimming removed 4 bases from V and 4 bases from J; junction bases left unmatched: 7. Per the germline V gene, CDR1 is LGHDT and CDR2 is YNNKEL (reference sequence). CDR3 loop: CASSPRDRGLRTEAFF. In DNA form, the CDR3 reads TGTGCCAGCAGCCCCCGGGACAGGGGGCTGCGCACTGAAGCTTTCTTT.

V gene TRBV4-1 combines with J gene TRBJ2-3; 10 bases line up with TRBD1. CDR1 MGHRA and CDR2 YSYEKL come from the germline V gene. The CDR3 contains 16 residues. J gave up 1 base and V 4 bases, and 5 bases lay outside the gene matches. The CDR3 loop reads CASSRHGTGGTDTQYF. The CDR3 DNA sequence: TGCGCCAGCAGCCGACACGGGACAGGGGGCACAGATACGCAGTATTTT.

The chain has TRBV5-1 and TRBJ1-3, with 9 bases identical to TRBD1. V shed 0 bases, J shed 4 bases, and the junction held 5 bases outside the gene matches. The CDR3 runs 16 residues. The germline V gene has CDR1 SGHRS and CDR2 YFSETQ. The CDR3 sequence: CASSLAGTGSGNTIYF. CDR3 nucleotides: TGCGCCAGCAGCTTGGCCGGGACAGGGTCGGGAAACACCATATATTTT. The full variable domain, in which reference TRBV5-1 and TRBJ1-3 provide the parts outside the CDR3, is KAGVTQTPRYLIKTRGQQVTLSCSPISGHRSVSWYQQTPGQGLQFLFEYFSETQRNKGNFPGRFSGRQFSNSRSEMNVSTLELGDSALYLCASSLAGTGSGNTIYFGEGSWLTVV.

V usage is TRBV27 and J usage is TRBJ2-1; D unclear. The germline V gene has CDR1 MNHEY and CDR2 SMNVEV (reference sequence). V was cut by 5 bases and J by 4 bases, with 9 bases left in between. This CDR3 is built from 13 residues. The CDR3 sequence: CASSDTGYNEQFF. The DNA of the CDR3 is TGTGCCAGCAGTGACACTGGGTACAATGAGCAGTTCTTC.

CDR3 nucleotides: TGTGCCACCAGCAGGGAGATAGGACAGGGGCAACGGGGCTATGGCTACACCTTC. Protein product: CATSREIGQGQRGYGYTF. V usage is TRBV15 and J usage is TRBJ1-2; 9 positions match TRBD1. Trimming at V came to 3 bases and at J to 4 bases, leaving 15 bases not matched to a gene. The length of the CDR3 is 18 residues. Looked up from germline, CDR1 is LNHNV and CDR2 is YYDKDF (reference sequence).

The chain is built from TRBV7-6 and TRBJ2-2; 8 bases are shared with TRBD1. This CDR3 has 16 amino acids. The germline V gene encodes CDR1 SGHVS and CDR2 FNYEAQ. J lost 6 bases, V lost 4 bases, and 10 bases had no gene match. Here the CDR3 DNA reads TGTGCCAGCAGCTCCCAAACAGGGGGTGGTCCCGGGGAGCTGTTTTTT. Its protein product is CASSSQTGGGPGELFF.

The J gene is TRBJ1-2, the V gene TRBV6-5, with 8 bases identical to TRBD1. Trimming cost V 7 bases and J 4 bases; bases outside gene matches: 8. Germline V gene sequence: CDR1 MNHEY, CDR2 SVGAGI. The length of the CDR3 is 14 residues. The CDR3 coding sequence is TGTGCCAGCACTTATGGACAGGGTGCCTATGGCTACACCTTC. Translating gives CASTYGQGAYGYTF.

This rearrangement joins TRBV9 to TRBJ1-4, with D tentatively TRBD1 (6 bases). Germline V gives CDR1 SGDLS, CDR2 YYNGEE. The CDR3 extends over 16 amino acids. The germline V and J ends were trimmed by 3 bases and 4 bases, with 16 bases remaining between them. CDR3 residues: CASSAGRTVNNEKLFF. CDR3 bases: TGTGCCAGCAGCGCCGGACGGACAGTTAATAATGAAAAACTGTTTTTT.

The J gene is TRBJ1-1, the V gene TRBV19, with 9 bases that match TRBD1. CDR1 LNHDA and CDR2 SQIVND come from the germline V gene (reference sequence). V was pared by 6 bases and J by 7 bases, with 6 bases of the junction left unmatched. The CDR3 has 13 amino acids. CDR3 loop: CASRDRGEGEAFF. DNA of the CDR3: TGTGCCAGTAGGGACAGGGGAGAAGGTGAAGCTTTCTTT. Full variable domain (outside the CDR3, taken from reference TRBV19 and TRBJ1-1): DGGITQSPKYLFRKEGQNVTLSCEQNLNHDAMYWYRQDPGQGLRLIYYSQIVNDFQKGDIAEGYSVSREKKESFPLTVTSAQKNPTAFYLCASRDRGEGEAFFGQGTRLTVV.

J is TRBJ2-1 and V is TRBV6-6; 7 bases align to TRBD2. Trimming at V came to 10 bases and at J to 5 bases, leaving 11 bases not matched to a gene. CDR3 length equals 14 residues. Germline V lookup: CDR1 MNHNY, CDR2 SVGAGI (reference sequence). The CDR3 loop reads CATSTRLADNEQFF. As DNA, the CDR3 is TGTGCCACCTCCACGCGGCTAGCGGACAATGAGCAGTTCTTC.

The CDR3 reads CASSPGQESSYNSPLHF. The DNA of the CDR3 is TGCGCCAGCAGCCCGGGACAGGAAAGCTCCTATAATTCACCCCTCCACTTT. The rearrangement uses TRBV5-1 and TRBJ1-6; 8 bases match TRBD1. The CDR3 contains 17 residues. With V trimmed by 4 bases and J by 0 bases, 6 bases remained unmatched. Germline V gene data show CDR1 as SGHRS and CDR2 as YFSETQ.

The J gene is TRBJ2-7, the V gene TRBV28, with 16 bases lining up with TRBD2. Looked up from germline, CDR1 is MDHEN and CDR2 is SYDVKM. The junction had 19 bases not matched to a gene; V was cut back by 4 bases and J by 4 bases. The CDR3 is made up of 21 amino acids. The CDR3 reads CASSSTLSGTSGRAIPYEQYF. CDR3 coding DNA: TGTGCCAGCAGTTCAACCCTCTCCGGGACTAGCGGGAGGGCCATTCCATACGAGCAGTACTTC. Combining the CDR3 with reference TRBV28 and TRBJ2-7 gives the whole variable domain DVKVTQSSRYLVKRTGEKVFLECVQDMDHENMFWYRQDPGLGLRLIYFSYDVKMKEKGDIPEGYSVSREKKERFSLILESASTNQTSMYLCASSSTLSGTSGRAIPYEQYFGPGTRLTVT.

This chain connects TRBV13 to TRBJ1-2, with D tentatively TRBD1 (6 bases). Germline CDR1 is PRHDT and CDR2 is FYEKMQ (reference sequence). V lost 4 bases to trimming and J lost 8 bases, with 17 bases between them. The CDR3 has 14 residues. CDR3 coding DNA: TGTGCCAGCAGCTCCAGACAGGTCCAGCGGGGCTACACCTTC. Its protein product is CASSSRQVQRGYTF.

The chain uses TRBV14 and TRBJ2-7; TRBD2 aligns across 8 bases. Unmatched junction bases numbered 6, after V lost 4 bases and J lost 1 base. This CDR3 is 15 amino acids long. Germline values: CDR1 SGHDN, CDR2 FVKESK. CDR3 residues: CASSRSGLGSYEQYF. The CDR3 region has the DNA TGTGCCAGCAGCCGGTCGGGACTAGGATCCTACGAGCAGTACTTC. Full variable domain (remainder filled in from reference TRBV14 and TRBJ2-7): EAGVTQFPSHSVIEKGQTVTLRCDPISGHDNLYWYRRVMGKEIKFLLHFVKESKQDESGMPNNRFLAERTGGTYSTLKVQPAELEDSGVYFCASSRSGLGSYEQYFGPGTRLTVT.

In this sample, this clone turned up once. The V call is TRBV18, the J call TRBJ2-3; D is uncertain. V shed 3 bases and J shed 4 bases, with 5 bases lying between them. The CDR3 consists of 12 residues. Looked up from germline, CDR1 is KGHSH and CDR2 is LQKENI. The CDR3 nucleotides read TGTGCCAGCTCACCGTCAGCAGATACGCAGTATTTT. It yields the protein CASSPSADTQYF. The full variable domain, rest sourced from reference TRBV18 and TRBJ2-3, is NAGVMQNPRHLVRRRGQEARLRCSPMKGHSHVYWYRQLPEEGLKFMVYLQKENIIDESGMPKERFSAEFPKEGPSILRIQQVVRGDSAAYFCASSPSADTQYFGPGTRLTVL.

The rearrangement joins TRBV28 to TRBJ2-1; TRBD2 agrees at 13 bases. CDR3 length: 16 amino acids. The V and J ends lost 4 bases and 5 bases, in that order; junction bases with no gene match: 5. Germline values: CDR1 MDHEN, CDR2 SYDVKM. CDR3 DNA: TGTGCCAGCAGTTCCTTAACTAGCGGGGGGGACAATGAGCAGTTCTTC. This sequence encodes CASSSLTSGGDNEQFF.

V and J are TRBV19 and TRBJ2-3, with 12 bases matching TRBD2. CDR1 LNHDA and CDR2 SQIVND come from the germline V gene (reference sequence). Trimming at V came to 9 bases and at J to 2 bases, leaving 3 bases not matched to a gene. The CDR3 is 14 amino acids. CDR3 amino acids: CASGLAGTTDTQYF. The CDR3 DNA reads TGTGCCAGCGGACTAGCGGGGACCACAGATACGCAGTATTTT. The full variable domain, completed using reference TRBV19 and TRBJ2-3, is DGGITQSPKYLFRKEGQNVTLSCEQNLNHDAMYWYRQDPGQGLRLIYYSQIVNDFQKGDIAEGYSVSREKKESFPLTVTSAQKNPTAFYLCASGLAGTTDTQYFGPGTRLTVL.

The chain links TRBV10-2 to TRBJ2-3, with 11 bases aligning to TRBD1. The CDR3 runs 13 residues. V was clipped by 8 bases and J by 3 bases; unmatched bases: 1. Per germline, CDR1 WSHSY and CDR2 SAAADI. The CDR3 is CASWDRGTDTQYF. The CDR3 DNA is TGCGCCAGCTGGGACAGGGGGACAGATACGCAGTATTTT.

V is TRBV6-1 and J is TRBJ1-3, with TRBD1 as a possible D gene (5 bases). The V and J ends lost 7 bases and 2 bases respectively, with 12 bases between them. The CDR3 is 14 amino acids. CDR1 is MNHNS and CDR2 is SASEGT in the germline V gene. For the CDR3, the DNA is TGTGCCAGCAAAGACAGTGAAGCTGGAAACACCATATATTTT. Protein sequence: CASKDSEAGNTIYF.

CDR3 nucleotide sequence: TGTGCCAGCAGCCGGGGATGGGGCGGGGCGGCTAGTGAGCAGTTCTTC. It is translated as CASSRGWGGAASEQFF. The chain recombines TRBV3-1 (or the pseudogene TRBV3-2) with TRBJ2-1, with a weak D call TRBD2 (6 bases). This CDR3 has 16 residues. V lost 4 bases and J lost 9, with 22 bases in between. Germline V gives CDR1 LGHDT, CDR2 YNNKEL (reference sequence).

This clone appeared a single time. This chain connects TRBV28 to TRBJ2-1, with 14 bases aligning to TRBD2. Germline V CDR1 and CDR2: MDHEN, SYDVKM. The CDR3 covers 18 residues. With V trimmed by 6 bases and J by 6 bases, 13 bases remained unmatched. The CDR3, as DNA: TGTGCCAGCAGCAGAAGACTAGCGGGAGGGCCCTCGGGCAATGAGCAGTTCTTC. Amino acids: CASSRRLAGGPSGNEQFF. The full variable domain, completed using reference TRBV28 and TRBJ2-1, is DVKVTQSSRYLVKRTGEKVFLECVQDMDHENMFWYRQDPGLGLRLIYFSYDVKMKEKGDIPEGYSVSREKKERFSLILESASTNQTSMYLCASSRRLAGGPSGNEQFFGPGTRLTVL.

The chain carries TRBV2 and TRBJ2-3; 7 bases agree with TRBD2. The length of the CDR3 is 14 residues. The germline V gene encodes CDR1 SNHLY and CDR2 FYNNEI. Trimming cost V 7 bases and J 0 bases; bases outside gene matches: 4. CDR3 sequence (DNA): TGTGCCAGCATTATAGCGGGTAGCACAGATACGCAGTATTTT. Protein product: CASIIAGSTDTQYF.

The chain combines TRBV7-6 with TRBJ2-7; 7 nucleotides align to TRBD2. The CDR3 spans 15 residues. Germline CDR1 reads SGHVS; CDR2 reads FNYEAQ. With V trimmed by 4 bases and J by 3 bases, 9 bases remained unmatched. Here the CDR3 reads CASSSRAGALYEQYF. CDR3 DNA sequence: TGTGCCAGCAGCTCAAGGGCGGGAGCCCTCTACGAGCAGTACTTC. Combining the CDR3 with reference TRBV7-6 and TRBJ2-7 gives the whole variable domain GAGVSQSPRYKVTKRGQDVALRCDPISGHVSLYWYRQALGQGPEFLTYFNYEAQQDKSGLPNDRFSAERPEGSISTLTIQRTEQRDSAMYRCASSSRAGALYEQYFGPGTRLTVT.

This sequence joins TRBV2 and TRBJ2-3; 10 bases are a match to TRBD2. J gave up 7 bases and V 4 bases, and 8 bases lay outside the gene matches. Germline CDR1 SNHLY, CDR2 FYNNEI. This CDR3 is 15 amino acids long. For the CDR3, the DNA is TGTGCCAGCAGTGGGTCTAGCGGGAGCCTAAATACGCAGTATTTT. Its protein is CASSGSSGSLNTQYF. The full variable domain, rest sourced from reference TRBV2 and TRBJ2-3, is EPEVTQTPSHQVTQMGQEVILRCVPISNHLYFYWYRQILGQKVEFLVSFYNNEISEKSEIFDDQFSVERPDGSNFTLKIRSTKLEDSAMYFCASSGSSGSLNTQYFGPGTRLTVL.

V usage is TRBV7-9 and J usage is TRBJ1-4; weak D call: TRBD1 (5 bases). V lost 5 bases and J lost 2, with 15 bases in between. This CDR3 comprises 16 residues. Germline CDR1 SEHNR, CDR2 FQNEAQ (reference sequence). CDR3 residues: CASSETGTWTNEKLFF. CDR3 bases: TGTGCCAGCAGCGAGACCGGGACTTGGACTAATGAAAAACTGTTTTTT.

The CDR3 protein is CASSRTGNTEAFF. The CDR3 DNA reads TGTGCCAGCAGCCGGACAGGGAACACTGAAGCTTTCTTT. The chain recombines TRBV6-5 with TRBJ1-1, with 7 nucleotides matching TRBD1. Per germline, CDR1 MNHEY and CDR2 SVGAGI. CDR3 length: 13 amino acids. V lost 6 bases and J lost 1; bases outside the gene matches: 2.

The V and J genes are TRBV5-1 and TRBJ1-1; no clear D. Germline V CDR1 and CDR2: SGHRS, YFSETQ. Deletions cut 1 base from V and 7 bases from J, with 8 bases between. The CDR3 contains 12 residues. CDR3 nucleotides: TGCGCCAGCAGCTTGCCAACAGATGAAGCTTTCTTT. It specifies CASSLPTDEAFF.